These 25 T cell receptor beta chains came from one sample sequenced in a study of regulatory T cells in long-lasting Graves disease. The time point here: newly diagnosed GD, antithyroid drugs for less than 3 months. After RNA was extracted from PBMCs, the TCR library was made from it. CDR3-region Arm-PCR and iRepertoire HTBI primers produced the TCR beta libraries. TCRdb re-called the multiplex PCR reads with MiXCR, one entry per CDR3 protein. The sample lists about 540,000 distinct CDR3 sequences; approximately 13% were seen once. Another study also made use of these data, one on T cells in Graves' hyperthyroidism and ophthalmopathy.

The sequences come from peripheral blood mononuclear cells (PBMCs), collected at new diagnosis, from a patient treated with antithyroid drugs. The receptors shown here come from a man younger than 45 with Graves disease.

The rearrangement joins TRBV6-2 or TRBV6-3 to TRBJ2-3; 7 bases fit TRBD2. J was trimmed by 4 bases and V by 6 bases; bases with no gene match: 13. The germline V gene has CDR1 MNHEY and CDR2 SVGEGT. The CDR3 has 16 amino acids. The CDR3 region has the DNA TGTGCCAGCAGGCCAACTAGCGCTATTACCCCAGATACGCAGTATTTT. Translated: CASRPTSAITPDTQYF.

This clonotype showed up just a few times. A much bigger clone sits one base away, suggesting this may be a read error. The rearrangement links TRBV3-1 to TRBJ2-5; D unresolved. Germline-derived CDR1 and CDR2 are LGHDT and YNNKEL (reference sequence). The CDR3 runs 15 residues. Trimming removed 0 bases from V and 7 bases from J, with 15 bases in between. CDR3 DNA: TGTGCCAGCAGCCAAGAAACCGACCCCCATCGGACCCAGTACTTC. Amino acid sequence: CASSQETDPHRTQYF.

This clonotype was seen at least ten times. The chain joins TRBV30 to TRBJ2-1; tentative D call: TRBD2 (7 bases). CDR3 size: 15 residues. The germline CDR1 and CDR2 sequences are GTSNPN and SVGIG (reference sequence). V lost 0 bases and J 8 bases, leaving 17 bases between the germline ends. The CDR3, as DNA: TGTGCCTGGAGTGTAGGAAGGGGGGGCGGACATGAGCAGTTCTTC. It is translated as CAWSVGRGGGHEQFF.

This clonotype was observed a handful of times. This chain connects TRBV4-1 to TRBJ1-1, with D possibly matching TRBD1 (5 bases). V shed 1 base and J shed 1 base, with 10 bases lying between them. The germline V gene has CDR1 MGHRA and CDR2 YSYEKL. The CDR3 consists of 15 residues. The DNA for the CDR3 is TGCGCCAGCAGCCAAGGACAGACATGGAACACTGAAGCTTTCTTT. Amino acid sequence: CASSQGQTWNTEAFF.

In this sample, this clonotype turned up many times. The chain has TRBV19 and TRBJ1-1; D uncertain. V was cut by 3 bases and J by 3 bases, with 8 bases left in between. Germline CDR1 LNHDA, CDR2 SQIVND (reference sequence). This CDR3 is built from 13 residues. In nucleotides, the CDR3 is TGTGCCAGTAGTATTGACGGGGACACTGAAGCTTTCTTT. It is translated as CASSIDGDTEAFF.

This clonotype was detected many times. The CDR3 protein is CASSLAPGSSSTDTQYF. The CDR3 DNA is TGTGCCAGCAGCTTAGCCCCGGGCTCATCTAGCACAGATACGCAGTATTTT. The chain links TRBV11-2 to TRBJ2-3; D unclear. The CDR3 runs to 17 residues. Trimming stripped 1 base from V and 0 bases from J, with 14 bases between. Looked up from germline, CDR1 is SGHAT and CDR2 is FQNNGV.

This clonotype came up many times. The chain recombines TRBV28 with TRBJ1-2; D unresolved. Trimming shortened V by 3 bases and J by 8 bases, and 16 bases separated the two germline ends. The CDR3 totals 14 residues. Germline V CDR1 and CDR2: MDHEN, SYDVKM. Here the CDR3 reads CASSFRVPAQGYTF. The CDR3 DNA reads as TGTGCCAGCAGTTTTAGGGTGCCCGCACAGGGCTACACCTTC.

The table lists this clonotype with many counts. V is TRBV3-1 and J is TRBJ2-3; a weak D match, TRBD2 (6 bases). The CDR3 is made up of 17 amino acids. CDR1 is LGHDT and CDR2 is YNNKEL in the germline V gene (reference sequence). Trimming cost V 0 bases and J 2 bases, with 15 bases left between them. The CDR3 protein is CASSQDNWASATDTQYF. DNA for the CDR3: TGTGCCAGCAGCCAAGACAATTGGGCTAGCGCCACAGATACGCAGTATTTT.

This clonotype was counted ten times or more. The chain has TRBV27 and TRBJ2-7; 8 bases match TRBD1. Germline CDR1 reads MNHEY; CDR2 reads SMNVEV (reference sequence). V lost 4 bases to trimming and J lost 4 bases; unmatched junction nucleotides: 18. The CDR3 has 18 residues. The CDR3 protein is CASSSVGQGRDMGYEQYF. DNA of the CDR3: TGTGCCAGCAGTTCCGTCGGACAGGGAAGGGATATGGGATACGAGCAGTACTTC.

The chain joins TRBV7-9 to TRBJ2-5, with a weak D call TRBD1 (6 bases). CDR1 and CDR2 from the germline V gene are SEHNR and FQNEAQ (reference sequence). V shed 5 bases and J shed 2 bases, with 18 bases lying between them. The CDR3 has 16 residues. CDR3 protein: CASSPLPGEPQETQYF. In DNA form, the CDR3 reads TGTGCCAGCAGCCCCCTCCCAGGGGAACCACAAGAGACCCAGTACTTC.

The sample holds a few counts of this clonotype. The chain employs TRBV20-1 and TRBJ2-1; no clear D. The germline V and J ends were trimmed by 6 bases and 8 bases, with 11 bases remaining between them. Per the germline V gene, CDR1 is DFQATT and CDR2 is SNEGSKA (reference sequence). The CDR3 extends over 11 amino acids. CDR3 amino acids: CSAARSYEQFF. CDR3 coding DNA: TGCAGTGCGGCTCGTAGCTATGAGCAGTTCTTC.

This clonotype was found many times. This chain links TRBV6-5 with TRBJ1-2; possibly TRBD1 for D (6 bases). Per germline, CDR1 MNHEY and CDR2 SVGAGI. CDR3 size: 13 residues. The germline V and J ends were trimmed by 0 bases and 7 bases, with 9 bases remaining between them. CDR3 loop: CASSYSGGGGYTF. CDR3 bases: TGTGCCAGCAGTTACTCGGGGGGCGGTGGCTACACCTTC.

J is TRBJ1-2 and V is TRBV18, with D perhaps matching TRBD1 (5 bases). The CDR3 runs 14 residues. Germline V gene data show CDR1 as KGHSH and CDR2 as LQKENI. V lost 3 bases and J 1 base, leaving 9 bases between the germline ends. This chain's CDR3 is CASSPAQDNYGYTF. The CDR3 nucleotides read TGTGCCAGCTCACCCGCACAGGATAACTATGGCTACACCTTC.

The chain recombines TRBV18 with TRBJ2-2; D may be TRBD1 (6 bases). CDR1 KGHSH and CDR2 LQKENI come from the germline V gene. This CDR3 spans 14 amino acids. V lost 7 bases to trimming and J lost 6 bases, with 15 bases between them. The CDR3 here is CASLQGTDPGELFF. The CDR3 DNA reads as TGTGCCAGCTTACAGGGAACGGATCCCGGGGAGCTGTTTTTT.

In its sample, this clonotype was seen many times. V is TRBV27 and J is TRBJ2-1; TRBD2 is a possible D gene (6 bases). The V gene lost 3 bases and the J gene lost 3 bases, with 9 bases spanning the gap. Germline loops: CDR1 MNHEY, CDR2 SMNVEV (reference sequence). The CDR3 loop spans 14 amino acids. The CDR3 nucleotides read TGTGCCAGCAGTTTCCGGGAGAACTACAATGAGCAGTTCTTC. Its translation: CASSFRENYNEQFF.

Ten or more counts support this clonotype. The chain carries TRBV5-5 and TRBJ2-2; D is perhaps TRBD1 or TRBD2 (5 bases each). The CDR3 contains 14 residues. V lost 2 bases, J lost 7 bases, and 12 bases lay in between. The germline CDR1 and CDR2 sequences are SGHKS and YYEKEE (reference sequence). CDR3 sequence (DNA): TGTGCCAGCAGCTTTGGGGGTTCCGGCGGGGAGCTGTTTTTT. Translating it yields CASSFGGSGGELFF.

This clonotype was recorded many times. This rearrangement joins TRBV11-2 to TRBJ2-1; 14 nucleotides align to TRBD2. The CDR3 extends over 15 amino acids. Trimming cost V 5 bases and J 7 bases; bases outside gene matches: 4. Germline V gene data show CDR1 as SGHAT and CDR2 as FQNNGV. CDR3 amino acids: CASSKTSGRGNEQFF. CDR3 in DNA: TGTGCCAGCAGCAAGACTAGCGGGAGGGGTAATGAGCAGTTCTTC.

This clonotype was picked up a small number of times. The chain employs TRBV20-1 and TRBJ2-1; 7 nucleotides align to TRBD2. Germline-derived CDR1 and CDR2 are DFQATT and SNEGSKA (reference sequence). CDR3 length: 15 residues. The V gene end was trimmed by 6 bases and the J gene end by 5 bases; junction bases not matched to a gene: 13. Here the CDR3 DNA reads TGCAGTGCAAAAAGTGGAGCTAGCGGAAACAATGAGCAGTTCTTC. It is translated as CSAKSGASGNNEQFF.

The rearrangement joins TRBV29-1 to TRBJ1-2; D remains ambiguous. The V gene lost 7 bases and the J gene lost 0 bases, with 12 bases spanning the gap. The CDR3 has 13 residues. Germline loops: CDR1 SQVTM, CDR2 ANQGSEA. The CDR3 region is CSARPITNYGYTF. CDR3 nucleotide sequence: TGCAGCGCACGACCGATTACTAACTATGGCTACACCTTC.

With regard to this clonotype: This may stem from a read error, because a much larger clone lies one nucleotide away. This chain joins TRBV29-1 and TRBJ2-2; D gene ambiguous. V lost 6 bases and J 4 bases, leaving 12 bases between the germline ends. Germline values: CDR1 SQVTM, CDR2 ANQGSEA. The CDR3 runs to 13 residues. DNA for the CDR3: TGCAGCGTCCTTCCCGGCGCCACCGGGGAGCTGTTTTTT. It codes for CSVLPGATGELFF.

This clonotype came up many times. The chain combines TRBV12-3 or TRBV12-4 with TRBJ2-5, with 9 nucleotides matching TRBD1. The J segment lost 0 bases and the V segment lost 5 bases, leaving 4 bases of the junction unmatched. The CDR3 runs to 15 residues. CDR3 nucleotide sequence: TGTGCCAGCAGTCCCGGGACAGGGAACCAAGAGACCCAGTACTTC. Amino acid sequence: CASSPGTGNQETQYF.

This clonotype was observed a handful of times. The J gene is TRBJ1-6, the V gene TRBV9; the D is unclear. V gave up 2 bases and J gave up 7 bases, with 7 bases separating them. The CDR3 loop spans 13 amino acids. The germline V gene has CDR1 SGDLS and CDR2 YYNGEE. CDR3: CASSVSENSPLHF. The CDR3 bases are TGTGCCAGCAGCGTCTCGGAAAATTCACCCCTCCACTTT.

This clonotype was counted a single time. Lacking the conserved final phenylalanine or tryptophan, this CDR3 likely reflects a read error. The gene calls are TRBV15 and TRBJ1-3; tentatively, D is TRBD1 (6 bases). Germline CDR1 is LNHNV and CDR2 is YYDKDF (reference sequence). CDR3 length: 15 residues. Trimming removed 5 bases from V and 8 bases from J, with 19 bases in between. The CDR3 spells CATSSRTASAYTIYS. DNA for the CDR3: TGTGCCACCAGCTCACGGACAGCCAGTGCTTACACCATATATTCT.

At least ten counts were recorded for this clonotype. This rearrangement joins TRBV5-1 to TRBJ1-1; 10 bases are shared with TRBD1. The CDR3 has 14 amino acids. V shed 3 bases and J 4 bases; nucleotides not matched to a gene: 3. The germline V gene encodes CDR1 SGHRS and CDR2 YFSETQ. CDR3 loop: CASSSGDRGTEAFF. The CDR3 DNA reads TGCGCCAGCAGCTCTGGGGACAGGGGCACTGAAGCTTTCTTT.

This clonotype was picked up a small number of times. This may come from a read error, since a much larger clone is one base off. The V and J genes are TRBV7-9 and TRBJ2-3, with D maybe TRBD2 (6 bases). CDR1 and CDR2 from the germline V gene are SEHNR and FQNEAQ (reference sequence). The CDR3 length is 15 residues. CDR3 nucleotides: TGTGTCAGCAGCCCCATGGGGACTAGCACAGATACGCAGTATTTT. This encodes CVSSPMGTSTDTQYF.